This is a list of T cell receptor beta chains from one sample in a study of chemoradiotherapy in HPV16-positive cancers. TCRdb's table, derived via immunoSEQ multiplex PCR, lists solely in-frame clones and lacks some. The sample carries thousands of clones, 91% recorded once. The sequencing used blood, collected from a patient who underwent chemoradiotherapy. The receptors here all came from a human donor with HPV-associated anogenital cancer. Each CDR3 is given without its conserved first and last residue.

J: TRBJ1-6; V: TRBV27; CDR3: ASRDTAVFSPLH
J: TRBJ1-1; V: TRBV6-5; CDR3: ASSSVGSTEAF
J: TRBJ2-3; V: TRBV7-2; CDR3: ASSLDILAGSTDTQY
J: TRBJ1-2; V: TRBV5-4; CDR3: ASSRQGANYGYT
J: TRBJ2-2; V: TRBV7-3; CDR3: ASSLERGGSSGELF
J: TRBJ2-1; V: TRBV27; CDR3: ASSLSGRGSYNEQF
J: TRBJ1-3; V: TRBV28; CDR3: ASSLGGVSGNTIY
J: TRBJ1-5; V: TRBV19; CDR3: ATTNRQPVSNQPQH
J: TRBJ2-3; V: TRBV27; CDR3: ASRTGQYTDTQY
J: TRBJ2-4; V: TRBV7-9; CDR3: ASSPGGIQY
J: TRBJ2-7; V: TRBV5-1; CDR3: ASSHSEGLGYEQY
J: TRBJ1-1; V: TRBV6-5; CDR3: ASSYGRSTEAF
J: TRBJ1-1; V: TRBV10-2; CDR3: ASRTGQPGNTEAF
J: TRBJ1-2; V: TRBV15; CDR3: ATSRSGTGGRGYT
J: TRBJ2-1; V: TRBV7-3; CDR3: ASSLTGAGGHNEQF
J: TRBJ1-1; V: TRBV11-2; CDR3: ASSPSRVLVSEAF
J: TRBJ2-3; V: TRBV7-9; CDR3: ASSLRYAGDTQY
J: TRBJ2-3; V: TRBV9; CDR3: ASSVAGRQTDTQY
J: TRBJ1-2; V: TRBV28; CDR3: ASSSGAGNPRGYT
J: TRBJ2-5; V: TRBV15; CDR3: ATSRDGVGAQY
J: TRBJ1-6; V: TRBV7-3; CDR3: ASSYNYNSPLH
J: TRBJ1-1; V: TRBV4-2; CDR3: ASSQAEGANTEAF
J: TRBJ2-7; V: TRBV18; CDR3: ASSTGVGGEQY
J: TRBJ1-5; V: TRBV7-2; CDR3: ASSSGTNQPQH
J: TRBJ2-2; V: TRBV11-2; CDR3: ASSLPTGLANTGELF
J: TRBJ2-1; V: TRBV7-8; CDR3: ASSRGNEQF
J: TRBJ2-3; V: TRBV6-4; CDR3: ASSLGSTDTQY
J: TRBJ2-3; V: TRBV5-5; CDR3: ASSLQPLLLADTQY
J: TRBJ1-2; V: TRBV15; CDR3: ATSRDRPTTNYGYT
J: TRBJ1-2; V: TRBV19; CDR3: ASSMYSNYGYT
J: TRBJ1-2; V: TRBV7-9; CDR3: ASSFYGTGGYT
J: TRBJ2-3; V: TRBV6-1; CDR3: ASQAGLAGSDTQY
J: TRBJ1-1; V: TRBV9; CDR3: ASSAQGGRTEAF
J: TRBJ2-6; V: TRBV2; CDR3: ASSEDSSISGANVLT
J: TRBJ2-7; V: TRBV7-6; CDR3: ASSLAETNRQDQSYEQY
J: TRBJ2-1; V: TRBV9; CDR3: ASSVGGLVSSYNEQF
J: TRBJ2-7; V: TRBV5-1; CDR3: ASSLWTESYEQY
J: TRBJ2-7; V: TRBV2; CDR3: ASGYYEQY
J: TRBJ2-1; V: TRBV20-1; CDR3: SASGGGRQF
J: TRBJ1-1; V: TRBV20-1; CDR3: SFKGTEAF
J: TRBJ2-1; V: TRBV27; CDR3: ASSFRAGNYNEQF
J: TRBJ2-7; V: TRBV7-3; CDR3: ASSLGPVGYEQY
J: TRBJ2-2; V: TRBV25-1; CDR3: ASSRGTGSENGELF
J: TRBJ2-5; V: TRBV5-4; CDR3: ASSLAETQY
J: TRBJ2-3; V: TRBV7-7; CDR3: ASSGGAGGSTDTQY
J: TRBJ2-5; V: TRBV21-1; CDR3: ASSKLGRGSETQY
J: TRBJ2-3; V: TRBV6-5; CDR3: ASSYSTFTDTQY
J: TRBJ1-2; V: TRBV6-5; CDR3: ASSYRDRASYYGYT
J: TRBJ2-1; V: TRBV10-3; CDR3: AISRGNEQF
J: TRBJ2-2; V: TRBV28; CDR3: ASSPEGTGRDGELF
J: TRBJ2-5; V: TRBV11-3; CDR3: ASSLGWRAETQY
J: TRBJ2-6; V: TRBV9; CDR3: ASSVAQGGANVLT
J: TRBJ2-1; V: TRBV5-8; CDR3: ATPFGSFSYNEQF
J: TRBJ2-5; V: TRBV2; CDR3: ASKGLAGVRKETQY
J: TRBJ2-7; V: TRBV9; CDR3: ASSVGSGIARDEQY
J: TRBJ2-1; V: TRBV4-1; CDR3: ASSQGVLGAEQF
J: TRBJ2-7; V: TRBV5-6; CDR3: ASSSPPGSSYEQY